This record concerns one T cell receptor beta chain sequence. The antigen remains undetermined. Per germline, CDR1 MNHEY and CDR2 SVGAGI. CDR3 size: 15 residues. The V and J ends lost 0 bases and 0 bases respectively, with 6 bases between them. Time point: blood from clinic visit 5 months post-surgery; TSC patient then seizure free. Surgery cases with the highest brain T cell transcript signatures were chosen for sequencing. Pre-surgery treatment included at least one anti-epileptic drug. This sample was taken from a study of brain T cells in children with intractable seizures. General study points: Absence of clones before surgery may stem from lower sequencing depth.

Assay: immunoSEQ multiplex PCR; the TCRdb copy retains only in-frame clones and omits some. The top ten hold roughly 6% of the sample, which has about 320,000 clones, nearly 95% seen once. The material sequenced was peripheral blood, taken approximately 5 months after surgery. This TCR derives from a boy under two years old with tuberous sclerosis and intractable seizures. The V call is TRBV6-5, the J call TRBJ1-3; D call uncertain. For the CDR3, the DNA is TGTGCCAGCAGTTACTCGATGCCCTCTGGAAACACCATATATTTT. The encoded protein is CASSYSMPSGNTIYF.